The T cell receptor (beta chain) under discussion was sequenced for a study of T-cell reconstitution after alpha-beta-depleted transplantation in children. It was with unique molecular identifiers that the TCRbeta library was prepared. TCRdb processed the PCR reads anew with MiXCR; each CDR3 protein has one entry. Among about 640,000 distinct CDR3 sequences, 16% were seen once, and the ten largest hold under 1.2%. This clonotype was seen repeatedly, ten times or more. Specimen: PBMCs from the stem cell graft donor, collected from the stem cell graft. This TCR was sampled from a human donor who donated a stem cell graft to a child with acute myeloid leukemia.

The CDR3 DNA sequence: TGTGCCAGCAGCCTCGGGAGGTGGAGAACTGAAGCTTTCTTT. It codes for CASSLGRWRTEAFF. This chain uses TRBV6-5 with TRBJ1-1, with unresolved D. The CDR3 is 14 amino acids. CDR1 is MNHEY and CDR2 is SVGAGI in the germline V gene. Trimming stripped 6 bases from V and 5 bases from J, with 16 bases between.